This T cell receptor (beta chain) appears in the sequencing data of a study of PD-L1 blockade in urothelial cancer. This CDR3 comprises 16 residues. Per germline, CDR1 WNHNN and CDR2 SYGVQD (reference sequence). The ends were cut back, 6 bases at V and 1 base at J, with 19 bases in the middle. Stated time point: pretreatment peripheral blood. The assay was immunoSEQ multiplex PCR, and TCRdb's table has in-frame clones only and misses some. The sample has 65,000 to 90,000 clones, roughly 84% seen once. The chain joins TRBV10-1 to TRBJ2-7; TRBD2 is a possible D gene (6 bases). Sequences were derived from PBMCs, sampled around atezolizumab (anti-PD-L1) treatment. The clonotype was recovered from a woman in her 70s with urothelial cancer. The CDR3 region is CASSRGVPGASYEQYF. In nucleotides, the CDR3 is TGCGCCAGCAGCCGGGGTGTGCCGGGAGCTTCCTACGAGCAGTACTTC.